Sequencing of this T cell receptor beta chain was carried out in a study of T-cell reconstitution after alpha-beta-depleted transplantation in children. Findings and limits, study-wide: Alpha-beta T cells present about two months after transplant were reported to originate from several hundred expanded graft clones. Some patients' high day-60 TCRbeta diversity was attributed to recipient cells surviving conditioning. A year post-transplant, T-cell counts and diversity derived mostly from newly produced T cells.

Germline V CDR1 and CDR2: SGHVS, FNYEAQ. The CDR3 consists of 18 residues. V was cut by 5 bases and J by 6 bases, with 26 bases left in between. Unique molecular identifiers tagged the TCRbeta library. Using its own MiXCR run on the PCR reads, TCRdb lists one record per CDR3 protein. Here the sample spans 300,000 to 400,000 distinct CDR3 sequences, around 15% being singletons. Turning to this clonotype: Its target is not known.

The sequence was collected from a male patient between 2 and 15 years old who had a stem cell transplant for acute lymphoblastic leukemia, so the T cells may come from the graft donor. The V and J genes are TRBV7-6 and TRBJ2-1; weak D call: TRBD1 (6 bases). This specimen was PBMCs, mostly from graft donor cells, taken 360 days after TCRalphabeta/CD19-depleted stem cell transplant. The CDR3: CASSRSVIARGSGNEQFF. The CDR3 nucleotides read TGTGCCAGCAGCCGAAGTGTCATCGCGAGGGGGTCTGGCAATGAGCAGTTCTTC. Variable domain in full (rest from reference TRBV7-6 and TRBJ2-1): GAGVSQSPRYKVTKRGQDVALRCDPISGHVSLYWYRQALGQGPEFLTYFNYEAQQDKSGLPNDRFSAERPEGSISTLTIQRTEQRDSAMYRCASSRSVIARGSGNEQFFGPGTRLTVL.